These 12 T cell receptor beta chains originate from one sample sequenced in a study of human T cells and chemical hapten exposure (dated by TCRdb to about 2021). Interpreted using the paper, the time point label stands for: patch test 1, 2 weeks after DPC sensitization. What the treatment or condition label conveys for this sample: therapeutic diphenylcyclopropenone sensitization with weekly scalp DPC. The library was generated by RACE. The run used a NextSeq 500. Starting from the raw public reads, TCRdb applied fastp trimming at Q25, assembled clones with MiXCR and retained in-frame beta chains. CDR3 protein sequences are deduplicated, and each keeps its most common genes and DNA. Counted in this sample were roughly 180,000 distinct CDR3 sequences; 20% to 25% of them appeared once. The ten largest clones take up about 7% of the sample. The material sequenced was whole blood, taken in connection with sensitization to the hapten diphenylcyclopropenone (DPC). These receptors were collected from a woman in her forties or fifties with alopecia areata. Some clones in this sample may be carry-over from other donors' samples.

This clonotype was seen a handful of times. J is TRBJ1-5 and V is TRBV7-9; D possibly corresponds to TRBD1 (5 bases). The germline V gene has CDR1 SEHNR and CDR2 FQNEAQ (reference sequence). The CDR3 runs to 15 residues. Trimming stripped 4 bases from V and 0 bases from J, with 10 bases between. DNA of the CDR3: TGTGCCAGCAGCTACGCAGGGAATAGCAATCAGCCCCAGCATTTT. Protein: CASSYAGNSNQPQHF.

This clonotype was detected only a few times. The chain joins TRBV7-9 to TRBJ2-1, with D possibly matching TRBD1 (5 bases). In germline, CDR1 is SEHNR, CDR2 FQNEAQ (reference sequence). V was shortened by 1 base and J by 7 bases, with 11 bases between the two germline ends. This CDR3 contains 14 residues. CDR3 sequence: CASSLEGHENEQFF. As DNA, the CDR3 is TGTGCCAGCAGCTTAGAGGGGCACGAGAATGAGCAGTTCTTC. The full variable domain, in which reference TRBV7-9 and TRBJ2-1 provide the parts outside the CDR3, is DTGVSQNPRHKITKRGQNVTFRCDPISEHNRLYWYRQTLGQGPEFLTYFQNEAQLEKSRLLSDRFSAERPKGSFSTLEIQRTEQGDSAMYLCASSLEGHENEQFFGPGTRLTVL.

The chain has TRBV5-8 and TRBJ1-1, with a tentative D call TRBD1 (5 bases). The CDR3 has 13 amino acids. Between the trimmed V and J ends, which lost 5 bases and 2 bases, there was a span of 10 bases. Germline CDR1 is SGHTS and CDR2 is YDEGEE. The CDR3 here is CASRFGHNTEAFF. The CDR3 DNA sequence: TGTGCCAGCAGGTTCGGACACAACACTGAAGCTTTCTTT.

This clonotype was seen only a few times. The V call is TRBV7-8, the J call TRBJ1-5; 8 nucleotides match TRBD1. V lost 5 bases and J lost 5; bases outside the gene matches: 11. CDR3 length: 16 amino acids. The V gene's germline CDR1 is SGHVS and CDR2 FQNEAQ. The CDR3 region is CASSLPGGFRDQPQHF. The DNA of the CDR3 is TGTGCCAGCAGCCTACCAGGGGGCTTTAGGGATCAGCCCCAGCATTTT. Looking up the rest from reference TRBV7-8 and TRBJ1-5 gives the full variable domain: GAGVSQSPRYKVAKRGQDVALRCDPISGHVSLFWYQQALGQGPEFLTYFQNEAQLDKSGLPSDRFFAERPEGSVSTLKIQRTQQEDSAVYLCASSLPGGFRDQPQHFGDGTRLSIL.

V gene TRBV15 combines with J gene TRBJ2-3; D is unclear. The CDR3 covers 15 residues. Germline V gene data show CDR1 as LNHNV and CDR2 as YYDKDF (reference sequence). Trimming took off 4 bases at V and 4 bases at J, with 15 bases between the two ends. The CDR3 DNA sequence: TGTGCCACCAGCACTTCCCGTAGAGTGGCAGATACGCAGTATTTT. This translates into CATSTSRRVADTQYF. Supplemented by reference TRBV15 and TRBJ2-3, the full variable domain reads DAMVIQNPRYQVTQFGKPVTLSCSQTLNHNVMYWYQQKSSQAPKLLFHYYDKDFNNEADTPDNFQSRRPNTSFCFLDIRSPGLGDTAMYLCATSTSRRVADTQYFGPGTRLTVL.

The CDR3 is CASSQTSGSQYEQYF. Here the CDR3 DNA reads TGCGCCAGCAGTCAAACTAGCGGGAGTCAGTACGAGCAGTACTTC. V usage is TRBV5-1 and J usage is TRBJ2-7, with 11 bases identical to TRBD2. The trim removed 5 bases at V and 4 bases at J, leaving 8 bases unmatched. The CDR3 loop spans 15 amino acids. Germline values: CDR1 SGHRS, CDR2 YFSETQ.

This clonotype occurred a few times. The chain recombines TRBV10-3 with TRBJ2-1; D remains ambiguous. Germline CDR1 is ENHRY and CDR2 is SYGVKD. Trimming removed 2 bases from V and 10 bases from J, with 9 bases in between. The CDR3 has 12 amino acids. CDR3: CAISEEEGEQFF. In DNA, the CDR3 is TGTGCCATCAGTGAGGAAGAAGGGGAGCAGTTCTTC.

This sequence joins TRBV2 and TRBJ2-2; 7 bases agree with TRBD2. V was clipped by 7 bases and J by 2 bases; unmatched bases: 4. CDR1 and CDR2 (germline): SNHLY, FYNNEI. The CDR3 runs to 14 residues. CDR3 residues: CASIREANTGELFF. Written as DNA, the CDR3 is TGTGCCAGCATACGGGAGGCCAACACCGGGGAGCTGTTTTTT.

V usage is TRBV5-1 and J usage is TRBJ2-7; TRBD1 matches 7 bases. CDR3 length: 13 residues. Looked up from germline, CDR1 is SGHRS and CDR2 is YFSETQ. The trim removed 2 bases at V and 3 bases at J, leaving 2 bases unmatched. In DNA form, the CDR3 reads TGCGCCAGCAGCTTCCAGGGGGACTACGAGCAGTACTTC. Protein: CASSFQGDYEQYF.

This clonotype came up a few times. This sequence joins TRBV6-1 and TRBJ1-2; D possibly corresponds to TRBD1 (5 bases). Trimming pared 1 base from V and 4 bases from J, leaving 13 bases between. The CDR3 length is 15 residues. Germline V gene sequence: CDR1 MNHNS, CDR2 SASEGT. CDR3 DNA: TGTGCCAGCAGTGAAGGACAGCAGGTACTCTATGGCTACACCTTC. Protein sequence: CASSEGQQVLYGYTF.

V gene TRBV7-6 combines with J gene TRBJ2-7; D unresolved. The ends were cut back, 5 bases at V and 0 bases at J, with 11 bases in the middle. The CDR3 length is 14 residues. Looked up from germline, CDR1 is SGHVS and CDR2 is FNYEAQ. The CDR3 region is CASSTTWTSYEQYF. DNA of the CDR3: TGTGCCAGCAGCACAACATGGACCTCCTACGAGCAGTACTTC.

The J gene is TRBJ1-5, the V gene TRBV7-8; TRBD1 agrees at 10 bases. Germline V lookup: CDR1 SGHVS, CDR2 FQNEAQ. The CDR3 consists of 19 residues. V shed 4 bases, J shed 5 bases, and the junction held 17 bases outside the gene matches. The CDR3 DNA reads as TGTGCCAGCAGCTCAAGACCCGGGACAGGGGCCGCAAATTATCAGCCCCAGCATTTT. It codes for CASSSRPGTGAANYQPQHF.